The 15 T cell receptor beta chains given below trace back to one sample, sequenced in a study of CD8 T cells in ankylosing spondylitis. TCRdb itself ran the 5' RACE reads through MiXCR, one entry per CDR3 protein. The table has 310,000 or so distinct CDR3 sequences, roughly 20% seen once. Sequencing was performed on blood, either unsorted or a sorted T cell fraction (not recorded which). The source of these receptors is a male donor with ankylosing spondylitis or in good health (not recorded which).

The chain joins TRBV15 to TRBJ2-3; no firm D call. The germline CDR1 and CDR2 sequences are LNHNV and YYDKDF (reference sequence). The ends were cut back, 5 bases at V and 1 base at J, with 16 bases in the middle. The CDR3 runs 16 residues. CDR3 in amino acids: CATSPIPTRGTDTQYF. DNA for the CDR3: TGTGCCACCAGCCCAATCCCGACACGGGGCACAGATACGCAGTATTTT.

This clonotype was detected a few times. CDR3 in amino acids: CASSVDSGRGETQYF. The CDR3, as DNA: TGTGCCAGCAGCGTAGACAGTGGCCGTGGAGAGACCCAGTACTTC. The rearrangement links TRBV9 to TRBJ2-5; no definite D call. V dropped 0 bases and J dropped 4 bases, with 13 bases sitting between them. The CDR3 extends over 15 amino acids. Germline V gene sequence: CDR1 SGDLS, CDR2 YYNGEE.

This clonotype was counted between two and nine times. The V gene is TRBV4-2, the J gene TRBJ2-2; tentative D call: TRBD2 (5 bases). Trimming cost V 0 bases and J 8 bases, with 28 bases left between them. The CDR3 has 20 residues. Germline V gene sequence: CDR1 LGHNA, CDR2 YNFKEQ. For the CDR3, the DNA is TGTGCCAGCAGCCAAGATTGGAGCCCAGCGACGGGTGTCGGGGAAGGGGAGCTGTTTTTT. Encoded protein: CASSQDWSPATGVGEGELFF.

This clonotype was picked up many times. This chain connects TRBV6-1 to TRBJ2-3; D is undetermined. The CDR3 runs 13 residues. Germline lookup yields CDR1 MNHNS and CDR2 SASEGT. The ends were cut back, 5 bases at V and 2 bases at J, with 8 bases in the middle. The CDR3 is CASSPRLTDTQYF. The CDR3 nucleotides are TGTGCCAGCAGTCCTCGTCTCACAGATACGCAGTATTTT.

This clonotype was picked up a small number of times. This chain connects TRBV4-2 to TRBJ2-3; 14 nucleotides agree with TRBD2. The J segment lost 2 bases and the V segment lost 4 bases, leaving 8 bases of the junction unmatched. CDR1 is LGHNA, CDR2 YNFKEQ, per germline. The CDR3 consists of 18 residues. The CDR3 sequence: CASSPPPGLAGVTDTQYF. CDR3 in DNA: TGTGCCAGCAGCCCTCCCCCGGGACTAGCGGGAGTCACAGATACGCAGTATTTT.

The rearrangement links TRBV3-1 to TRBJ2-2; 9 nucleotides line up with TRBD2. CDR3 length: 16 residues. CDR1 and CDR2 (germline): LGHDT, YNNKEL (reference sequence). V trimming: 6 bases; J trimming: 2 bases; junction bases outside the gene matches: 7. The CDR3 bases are TGTGCCAGCAGAGTAGCGGGAGTTAGTAACACCGGGGAGCTGTTTTTT. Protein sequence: CASRVAGVSNTGELFF.

CDR3 sequence (DNA): TGTGCCAGCAGCTTAACGCTAGCGGGAGTTTACAATGAGCAGTTCTTC. This codes for CASSLTLAGVYNEQFF. The chain has TRBV7-6 and TRBJ2-1, with 10 bases aligning to TRBD2. The CDR3 is made up of 16 amino acids. Germline loops: CDR1 SGHVS, CDR2 FNYEAQ. V lost 2 bases to trimming and J lost 4 bases; unmatched junction nucleotides: 5.

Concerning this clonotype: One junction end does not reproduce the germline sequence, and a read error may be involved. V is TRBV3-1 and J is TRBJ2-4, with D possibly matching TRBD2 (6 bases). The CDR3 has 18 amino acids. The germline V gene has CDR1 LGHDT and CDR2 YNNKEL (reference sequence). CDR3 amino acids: CTSSLALLAPMGKNIQYF. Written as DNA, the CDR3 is TGTACCAGCAGTTTAGCGCTCCTAGCGCCCATGGGCAAAAACATTCAGTACTTC.

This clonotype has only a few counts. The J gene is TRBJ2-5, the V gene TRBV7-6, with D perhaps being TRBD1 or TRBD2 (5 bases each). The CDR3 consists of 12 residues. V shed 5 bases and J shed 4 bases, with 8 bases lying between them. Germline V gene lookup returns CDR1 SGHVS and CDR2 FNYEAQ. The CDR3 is CASSRGAETQYF. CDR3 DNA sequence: TGTGCCAGCAGCCGAGGGGCAGAGACCCAGTACTTC.

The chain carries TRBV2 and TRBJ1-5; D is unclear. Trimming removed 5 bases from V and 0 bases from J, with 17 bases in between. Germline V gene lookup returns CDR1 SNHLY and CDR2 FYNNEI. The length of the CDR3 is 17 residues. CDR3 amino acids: CASSFTVGWGSNQPQHF. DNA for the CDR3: TGTGCCAGCAGTTTCACTGTAGGGTGGGGTAGCAATCAGCCCCAGCATTTT. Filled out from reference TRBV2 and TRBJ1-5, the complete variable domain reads EPEVTQTPSHQVTQMGQEVILRCVPISNHLYFYWYRQILGQKVEFLVSFYNNEISEKSEIFDDQFSVERPDGSNFTLKIRSTKLEDSAMYFCASSFTVGWGSNQPQHFGDGTRLSIL.

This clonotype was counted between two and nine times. The DNA of the CDR3 is TGCAGTGCCAACCCCTGGACTAGCGGGAAACAAGAGACCCAGTACTTC. This gives the protein CSANPWTSGKQETQYF. This chain connects TRBV20-1 to TRBJ2-5; 12 bases align to TRBD2. The V and J ends lost 6 bases and 2 bases, in that order; junction bases with no gene match: 10. The germline V gene has CDR1 DFQATT and CDR2 SNEGSKA (reference sequence). The CDR3 is 16 residues long.

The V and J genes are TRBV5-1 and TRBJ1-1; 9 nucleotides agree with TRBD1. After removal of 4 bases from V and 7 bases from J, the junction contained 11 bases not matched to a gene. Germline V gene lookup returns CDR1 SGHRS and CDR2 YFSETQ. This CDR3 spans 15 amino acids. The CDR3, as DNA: TGCGCCAGCAGCCCCGGGACAGGGATTCACTATGAAGCTTTCTTT. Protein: CASSPGTGIHYEAFF. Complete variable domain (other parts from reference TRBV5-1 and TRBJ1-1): KAGVTQTPRYLIKTRGQQVTLSCSPISGHRSVSWYQQTPGQGLQFLFEYFSETQRNKGNFPGRFSGRQFSNSRSEMNVSTLELGDSALYLCASSPGTGIHYEAFFGQGTRLTVV.

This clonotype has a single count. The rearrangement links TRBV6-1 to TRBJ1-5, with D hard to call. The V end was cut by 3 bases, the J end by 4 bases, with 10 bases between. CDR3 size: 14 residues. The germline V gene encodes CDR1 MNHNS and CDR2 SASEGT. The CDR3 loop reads CASSDLWRNQPQHF. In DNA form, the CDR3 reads TGTGCCAGCAGTGACCTCTGGCGGAATCAGCCCCAGCATTTT.

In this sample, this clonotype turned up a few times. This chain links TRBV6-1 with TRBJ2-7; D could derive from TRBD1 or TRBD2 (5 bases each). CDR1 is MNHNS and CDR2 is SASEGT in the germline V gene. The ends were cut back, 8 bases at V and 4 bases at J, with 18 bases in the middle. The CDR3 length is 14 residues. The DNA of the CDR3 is TGTGCCAGCCGCCAGGCCAGGGACGGGTACGAGCAGTACGTC. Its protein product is CASRQARDGYEQYV.

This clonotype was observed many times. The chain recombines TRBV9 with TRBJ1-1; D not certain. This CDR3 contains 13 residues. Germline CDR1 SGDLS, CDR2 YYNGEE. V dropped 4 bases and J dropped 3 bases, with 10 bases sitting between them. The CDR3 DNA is TGTGCCAGCAGCTTTCGGCGCGACACTGAAGCTTTCTTT. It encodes CASSFRRDTEAFF.